These T cell receptor beta chains were read from a single sample in a study of shared T cell receptors in the human thymus. Measured with immunoSEQ multiplex PCR; TCRdb has only the in-frame clones, and not every one. This table has 600,000 or so clones, approximately 87% appearing once. The sample was also reused in another study, on human thymus T cells.

Specimen: thymocytes. Source of these receptors: a boy younger than two with a congenital heart defect. The CDR3 runs from the conserved cysteine through the conserved F or W. Fields, in order: clone size, J gene, CDR3 length, V gene, D gene, CDR3 DNA, CDR3 protein. The D gene is left open where the match is weak. Not every row has a clone size; where given, it reads once, few, many or a size class.

clone size: NA
J gene: TRBJ2-5
CDR3 length: 14
V gene: TRBV21-1
D gene: NA
CDR3 DNA: TGTGCCAGCAGTCGAGATACAGGGAAAGAGACCCAGTACTTC
CDR3 protein: CASSRDTGKETQYF

clone size: NA
J gene: TRBJ2-1
CDR3 length: 16
V gene: TRBV11-1
D gene: TRBD2
CDR3 DNA: TGTGCCAGCAGCTTAGCCGGGACTAGCGGGGGGTATGAGCAGTTCTTC
CDR3 protein: CASSLAGTSGGYEQFF

clone size: NA
J gene: TRBJ2-2
CDR3 length: 15
V gene: TRBV5-1
D gene: NA
CDR3 DNA: TGCGCCAGCAGCTGGAGGGTGCTGGGAACCGGGGAGCTGTTTTTT
CDR3 protein: CASSWRVLGTGELFF

clone size: NA
J gene: TRBJ2-1
CDR3 length: 21
V gene: TRBV4-1
D gene: TRBD2
CDR3 DNA: TGCGCCAGCAGCCAAGAACAGGGTAGCGGGGGGCCCAGGAGCTCCTACAATGAGCAGTTCTTC
CDR3 protein: CASSQEQGSGGPRSSYNEQFF

clone size: NA
J gene: TRBJ1-5
CDR3 length: 18
V gene: TRBV28
D gene: NA
CDR3 DNA: TGTGCCAGCAGTACCACCCCCCAGGGTAGGAAGGGCAATCAGCCCCAGCATTTT
CDR3 protein: CASSTTPQGRKGNQPQHF

clone size: NA
J gene: TRBJ1-1
CDR3 length: 11
V gene: TRBV19
D gene: NA
CDR3 DNA: TGTGCCAGTATCGGGGACACTGAAGCTTTCTTT
CDR3 protein: CASIGDTEAFF

clone size: NA
J gene: TRBJ1-3
CDR3 length: 15
V gene: TRBV14
D gene: TRBD1
CDR3 DNA: TGTGCCAGCAGCCAGGAGGACAGGGGGCGAAACACCATATATTTT
CDR3 protein: CASSQEDRGRNTIYF

clone size: once
J gene: TRBJ2-1
CDR3 length: 16
V gene: TRBV15
D gene: NA
CDR3 DNA: TGTGCCACCAGCAGAGCGTCTCGACGGGGCTACAATGAGCAGTTCTTC
CDR3 protein: CATSRASRRGYNEQFF

clone size: NA
J gene: TRBJ2-1
CDR3 length: 18
V gene: TRBV28
D gene: NA
CDR3 DNA: TGTGCCAGCACGGGGGACAGCATAATTCCCAGCTCCTACAATGAGCAGTTCTTC
CDR3 protein: CASTGDSIIPSSYNEQFF

clone size: few
J gene: TRBJ2-1
CDR3 length: 19
V gene: TRBV4-1
D gene: NA
CDR3 DNA: TGCGCCAGCAGCCAAGACTCCCCATCCTGTGACAGGAGCTACAATGAGCAGTTCTTC
CDR3 protein: CASSQDSPSCDRSYNEQFF

clone size: NA
J gene: TRBJ1-1
CDR3 length: 15
V gene: TRBV27
D gene: TRBD1
CDR3 DNA: TGTGCCAGCAGTCCGGACAGGGGTTCAGGGACTGAAGCTTTCTTT
CDR3 protein: CASSPDRGSGTEAFF